The rows below give T cell receptor beta chains drawn from one sample of a study of vaccination effects on CD4 cells after COVID-19. Measured with immunoSEQ multiplex PCR; TCRdb has only the in-frame clones, and not every one. The table includes around 40,000 clones, around 66% detected once. The antigens these receptors bind are not known. This material consisted of CD4+ T cells from PBMCs cultured with a peptide pool, taken before COVID-19 vaccination. The receptors derive from a human donor who had a prior SARS-CoV-2 infection. Both conserved end residues are part of each CDR3. Each record gives: J gene, D gene, clone size, V gene, CDR3 protein, CDR3 DNA. A D gene is named only where the DNA matches it firmly. For some rows the clone size is stated as once, few or many, or as a class when expanded; others skip it.

>TRBJ2-1|TRBD2|once|TRBV25-1
CASSELGGSLSSYNEQFF
TGTGCCAGCAGTGAATTAGGCGGGAGCCTTAGCTCCTACAATGAGCAGTTCTTC
>TRBJ2-1|TRBD1|few|TRBV7-9
CASSPRTGSTRHEQFF
TGTGCCAGCAGCCCCCGGACAGGCTCGACCCGTCATGAGCAGTTCTTC
>TRBJ2-1|TRBD2|.|TRBV6-5
CASRYASGGPQEVF
TGTGCCAGCAGATACGCTAGCGGGGGCCCCCAAGAAGTCTTC
>TRBJ2-5|.|.|TRBV30
CAWSVGILETQYF
TGTGCCTGGAGTGTAGGCATCTTGGAGACCCAGTACTTC
>TRBJ2-2|.|.|TRBV7-3
CASSSQGGSTGELFF
TGTGCCAGCAGCTCACAGGGAGGTAGCACCGGGGAGCTGTTTTTT
>TRBJ2-7|.|few|TRBV2
CASSSAPGNYEQYF
TGTGCCAGCAGTTCGGCTCCTGGGAACTACGAGCAGTACTTC
>TRBJ2-7|TRBD2|medium-sized|TRBV6-6
CASSYGRESDEQYF
TGTGCCAGCAGTTACGGGAGGGAATCTGACGAGCAGTACTTC
>TRBJ1-2|TRBD1|.|TRBV18
CASSPGDREDGYTF
TGTGCCAGCTCACCAGGGGACAGGGAAGATGGCTACACCTTC
>TRBJ2-7|.|.|TRBV5-4
CASSFYSVPDLSYEQYF
TGTGCCAGCAGCTTCTATAGCGTCCCAGACCTCTCCTACGAGCAGTACTTC
>TRBJ2-3|.|few|TRBV25-1
CASMRDGYTQYF
TGTGCCAGCATGAGGGACGGGTATACGCAGTATTTT
>TRBJ1-2|.|.|TRBV6-1
CASSEGPQSYGYTF
TGTGCCAGCAGTGAAGGCCCTCAGAGCTATGGCTACACCTTC
>TRBJ2-7|TRBD2|.|TRBV7-6
CASSLAGTSSGEQYF
TGTGCCAGCAGCTTAGCCGGGACTAGCTCGGGCGAGCAGTACTTC
>TRBJ2-3|.|.|TRBV29-1
CSVEGSTDTQYF
TGCAGCGTTGAGGGCAGCACAGATACGCAGTATTTT
>TRBJ2-6|.|.|TRBV11-2
CASTSQALSGANVLTF
TGTGCCAGCACATCACAAGCCCTCTCTGGGGCCAACGTCCTGACTTTC
>TRBJ2-5|TRBD2|.|TRBV23-1
CASSQGGGPNTSPQETQYF
TGCGCCAGCAGTCAAGGCGGGGGTCCGAACACCTCCCCTCAAGAGACCCAGTACTTC
>TRBJ1-5|.|few|TRBV2
CASRLDSTQHF
TGTGCCAGCAGGTTAGACAGCACCCAGCATTTT
>TRBJ2-6|.|.|TRBV18
CASLESGANVLTF
TGTGCCAGCTTGGAGTCTGGGGCCAACGTCCTGACTTTC
>TRBJ2-3|.|few|TRBV27
CASSSKGWDTQYF
TGTGCCAGCAGTTCAAAGGGGTGGGATACGCAGTATTTT
>TRBJ2-4|TRBD1|.|TRBV11-3
CASSLGQGNIQYF
TGTGCCAGCAGCCTGGGACAGGGGAACATTCAGTACTTC
>TRBJ1-2|TRBD1|.|TRBV5-1
CASSAAGGDYGYTF
TGCGCCAGCAGCGCCGCAGGGGGCGACTATGGCTACACCTTC
>TRBJ2-5|.|.|TRBV11-1
CASSFGQQETQYF
TGTGCCAGCAGCTTTGGGCAGCAAGAGACCCAGTACTTC
>TRBJ1-5|.|.|TRBV7-9
CASSLFSDQPQHF
TGTGCCAGCAGCTTATTCAGCGATCAGCCCCAGCATTTT
>TRBJ1-1|.|.|TRBV5-1
CASSFAENTEAFF
TGCGCCAGCAGCTTTGCGGAGAACACTGAAGCTTTCTTT
>TRBJ2-1|TRBD2|few|TRBV11-1
CASSPLSGFAYNEQFF
TGTGCCAGCAGCCCCCTTAGCGGGTTCGCGTACAATGAGCAGTTCTTC
>TRBJ2-7|TRBD1|.|TRBV6-2/TRBV6-3
CASSYSKIGQAPYEQYF
TGTGCCAGCAGTTACTCGAAAATAGGACAGGCGCCCTACGAGCAGTACTTC
>TRBJ2-3|.|.|TRBV6-1
CASSEYRSVPQYF
TGTGCCAGCAGTGAATACCGGTCAGTTCCGCAGTATTTT
>TRBJ1-1|TRBD1|.|TRBV6-1
CASSHNSGGTEAFF
TGTGCCAGCAGTCATAATTCAGGGGGCACTGAAGCTTTCTTT
>TRBJ1-4|TRBD1|once|TRBV9
CASSAGQGREKLFF
TGTGCCAGCAGCGCTGGACAGGGGCGAGAAAAACTGTTTTTT
>TRBJ2-3|.|.|TRBV4-2
CASSRGYAADTQYF
TGTGCCAGCAGCCGGGGCTACGCTGCGGATACGCAGTATTTT
>TRBJ2-7|TRBD2|.|TRBV5-4
CASSVGLAGTGSYEQYF
TGTGCCAGCAGCGTGGGACTAGCGGGGACGGGCTCCTACGAGCAGTACTTC
>TRBJ2-2|.|few|TRBV4-2
CASSQIPANTGELFF
TGTGCCAGCAGCCAAATTCCGGCGAACACCGGGGAGCTGTTTTTT
>TRBJ2-2|TRBD2|few|TRBV7-3
CASSLTSRASGRTGELFF
TGTGCCAGCAGCTTGACGTCTCGGGCTAGCGGGAGAACCGGGGAGCTGTTTTTT
>TRBJ1-4|.|.|TRBV9
CASSVDPGANEKLFF
TGTGCCAGCAGCGTAGATCCAGGGGCAAATGAAAAACTGTTTTTT
>TRBJ1-5|.|few|TRBV21-1
CASSKEGGRNQPQHF
TGTGCCAGCAGCAAAGAGGGCGGGCGGAATCAGCCCCAGCATTTT
>TRBJ1-6|TRBD1|.|TRBV5-1
CASRYDSQDRAGGNSPLHF
TGCGCCAGCAGGTACGACAGTCAGGACAGGGCTGGCGGCAATTCACCCCTCCACTTT
>TRBJ1-2|.|few|TRBV6-2/TRBV6-3
CASSYPEGGYTF
TGTGCCAGCAGTTACCCCGAGGGGGGCTACACCTTC
>TRBJ2-7|.|.|TRBV5-4
CASSHPGGSYEQYF
TGTGCCAGCAGCCATCCTGGCGGCAGCTACGAGCAGTACTTC
>TRBJ1-5|TRBD1|few|TRBV7-9
CASSLGDRGNQPQHF
TGTGCCAGCAGCTTAGGAGACAGGGGTAATCAGCCCCAGCATTTT
>TRBJ2-2|TRBD2|.|TRBV5-5
CASSRTSGPTGELFF
TGTGCCAGCAGCCGGACTAGCGGACCCACCGGGGAGCTGTTTTTT
>TRBJ2-1|.|.|TRBV4-2
CASSQASPAYNEQFF
TGTGCCAGCAGCCAAGCTAGCCCCGCCTACAATGAGCAGTTCTTC
>TRBJ2-2|TRBD1|.|TRBV19
CASSIIGGDTGELFF
TGTGCCAGTAGTATAATAGGGGGCGACACCGGGGAGCTGTTTTTT
>TRBJ1-2|.|.|TRBV14
CASSRRQGQNYGYTF
TGTGCCAGCAGCCGTCGTCAGGGACAAAACTATGGCTACACCTTC